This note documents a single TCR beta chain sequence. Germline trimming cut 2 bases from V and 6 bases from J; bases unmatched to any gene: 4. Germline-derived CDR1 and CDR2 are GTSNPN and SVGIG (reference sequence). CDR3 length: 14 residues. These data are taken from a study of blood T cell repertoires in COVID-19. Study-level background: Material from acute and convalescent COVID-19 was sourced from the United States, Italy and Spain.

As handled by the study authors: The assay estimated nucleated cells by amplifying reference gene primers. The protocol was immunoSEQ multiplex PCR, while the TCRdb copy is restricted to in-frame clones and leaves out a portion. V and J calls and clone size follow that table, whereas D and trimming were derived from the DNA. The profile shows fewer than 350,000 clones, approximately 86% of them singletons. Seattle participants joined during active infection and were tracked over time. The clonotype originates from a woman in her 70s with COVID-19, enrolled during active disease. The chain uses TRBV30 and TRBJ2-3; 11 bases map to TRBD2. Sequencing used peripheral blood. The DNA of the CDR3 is TGTGCCTGGAGTCAGACTAGCGGGGCCGATACGCAGTATTTT. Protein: CAWSQTSGADTQYF. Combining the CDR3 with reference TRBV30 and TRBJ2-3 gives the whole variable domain SQTIHQWPATLVQPVGSPLSLECTVEGTSNPNLYWYRQAAGRGLQLLFYSVGIGQISSEVPQNLSASRPQDRQFILSSKKLLLSDSGFYLCAWSQTSGADTQYFGPGTRLTVL.